Each of the 7 T cell receptor beta chains below was sequenced from the same sample in a study of beta chain features in type 1 diabetes (dated by TCRdb to the late 2010s). Paper-wide results and their limitations: In all four CD4+ subsets, TCRB CDR3 length was moderately but significantly shorter in type 1 diabetes patients.

No antigen is known for these receptors. The library relied on the immunoSEQ multiplex PCR assay. The entire isolated RNA was reverse transcribed using the High Capacity cDNA Reverse Transcription Kit, and thus expressed TCRB transcripts were sequenced. The immuneACCESS repertoire file appears here via TCRdb, limited to in-frame rearrangements. These files lack a portion of the clones; in checked studies, under half of the deficit traces to unresolved V genes, and the cause of the others is not known. The sample table contains approximately 600,000 clones; only one count was recorded for over 10% of them. The ten most abundant clones make up around 0.12% of the sample. The sample taken for sequencing was naive CD4+ T cells from blood. The label giving this sample's cell subset or site can be read as: true naive CD4+ T cells. These receptors originate from a man aged 30-40 years with type 1 diabetes.

In its sample, this clone was seen a few times. This chain links TRBV7-2 with TRBJ2-6; possibly TRBD1 for D (5 bases). The V and J ends lost 0 bases and 0 bases respectively, with 15 bases between them. The germline V gene encodes CDR1 SGHTA and CDR2 FQGNSA. The CDR3 spans 19 residues. The CDR3: CASSLALGQGFSGANVLTF. The CDR3 DNA reads TGTGCCAGCAGCTTAGCGCTTGGTCAGGGCTTCTCTGGGGCCAACGTCCTGACTTTC.

The chain combines TRBV5-4 with TRBJ1-3; D remains unclear. V was shortened by 4 bases and J by 0 bases, with 11 bases between the two germline ends. CDR1 and CDR2 from the germline V gene are SGHNT and YYREEE (reference sequence). This CDR3 comprises 15 residues. The CDR3 DNA reads as TGTGCCAGCAGCACCAGTGGTACCTCTGGAAACACCATATATTTT. Its translation: CASSTSGTSGNTIYF. Full variable domain (rest looked up from reference TRBV5-4 and TRBJ1-3): ETGVTQSPTHLIKTRGQQVTLRCSSQSGHNTVSWYQQALGQGPQFIFQYYREEENGRGNFPPRFSGLQFPNYSSELNVNALELDDSALYLCASSTSGTSGNTIYFGEGSWLTVV.

This clone was counted between two and nine times. V gene TRBV7-2 combines with J gene TRBJ1-2; D is uncertain. CDR1 and CDR2 (germline): SGHTA, FQGNSA. There are 12 residues in the CDR3. V dropped 5 bases and J dropped 6 bases, with 10 bases sitting between them. The DNA of the CDR3 is TGTGCCAGCAGCATCGGAGACCATGGCTACACCTTC. Its protein is CASSIGDHGYTF.

The chain recombines TRBV5-6 with TRBJ2-7, with D hard to call. CDR1 and CDR2 from the germline V gene are SGHDT and YYEEEE. V shed 5 bases and J shed 7 bases, with 16 bases lying between them. The CDR3 contains 13 residues. The CDR3 DNA reads as TGTGCCAGCAGTTTGTTCTTCGGGCAAGAGCAGTACTTC. Protein: CASSLFFGQEQYF.

This clone was found a few times. This chain connects TRBV7-7 to TRBJ2-7; 7 nucleotides match TRBD2. J was trimmed by 4 bases and V by 5 bases; bases with no gene match: 8. Germline V lookup: CDR1 SSHAT, CDR2 FNYEAQ (reference sequence). The CDR3 consists of 14 residues. Here the CDR3 DNA reads TGTGCCAGCAGCCCCAGCGGGGAGGAATACGAGCAGTACTTC. Translating it yields CASSPSGEEYEQYF. Supplemented by reference TRBV7-7 and TRBJ2-7, the full variable domain reads GAGVSQSPRYKVTKRGQDVTLRCDPISSHATLYWYQQALGQGPEFLTYFNYEAQPDKSGLPSDRFSAERPEGSISTLTIQRTEQRDSAMYRCASSPSGEEYEQYFGPGTRLTVT.

This chain uses TRBV25-1 with TRBJ1-1; TRBD1 agrees at 8 bases. The CDR3 is made up of 15 amino acids. Germline lookup yields CDR1 MGHDK and CDR2 SYGVNS. J lost 0 bases, V lost 1 base, and 1 base had no gene match. The CDR3 DNA follows: TGTGCCAGCAGTGAATTGACAGGGGTGAACACTGAAGCTTTCTTT. Residues: CASSELTGVNTEAFF.

Only a few counts were recorded for this clone. The V and J genes are TRBV7-2 and TRBJ2-1; 9 bases agree with TRBD1. The CDR3 extends over 15 amino acids. Germline loops: CDR1 SGHTA, CDR2 FQGNSA. The J segment lost 5 bases and the V segment lost 2 bases, leaving 4 bases of the junction unmatched. The CDR3 bases are TGTGCCAGCAGCTTACGGGACAGGGAGAACAATGAGCAGTTCTTC. It yields the protein CASSLRDRENNEQFF.